This is a list of T cell receptor beta chains from one sample in a study of T cells after yellow fever vaccination. TCRdb processed the 5' RACE reads anew with MiXCR; each CDR3 protein has one entry. The sample shows some 260,000 distinct CDR3 sequences, roughly 4.8% of them seen only once. The specimen was CD4+ T cells sorted from PBMCs, collected on the day of the yellow fever booster vaccination. The receptor set was obtained from a man in his late teens or twenties who received the YFV17D yellow fever vaccine. The conserved cysteine and the conserved F or W are not part of the CDR3 here.

>TRBV7-2|TRBJ2-3
ASSSRAATDTQY
>TRBV19|TRBJ2-4
ASSIKPQNIQY
>TRBV29-1|TRBJ1-1
SVEGGVRANTEAF
>TRBV20-1|TRBJ1-2
SARQPGLRNWGYGYT
>TRBV6-1|TRBJ2-2
ASSGKQGNTGELF
>TRBV5-1|TRBJ2-5
ASSRPGQGQETQY
>TRBV30|TRBJ2-3
AWSSKGVTDTQY
>TRBV19|TRBJ1-3
ASITGDSSGNTIY
>TRBV19|TRBJ2-1
ASSIPGRIMNNEQF
>TRBV7-2|TRBJ1-5
ASSFEGTGNQPQH
>TRBV5-1|TRBJ1-1
ASTRTGGGNTEAF
>TRBV7-9|TRBJ2-7
ASSFSTESYEQY
>TRBV18|TRBJ2-4
ASSTPGSQNIQY
>TRBV10-3|TRBJ2-2
AISVGTGDTGELF
>TRBV4-3|TRBJ2-5
ASSPGIWETQY
>TRBV18|TRBJ1-2
ASSPPGAFNYGYT
>TRBV11-2|TRBJ1-2
ASSSQLGQGAYGYT
>TRBV5-4|TRBJ2-2
ASTPGQNTGELF